This entry is about one T cell receptor (beta chain). The CDR3 consists of 14 residues. From germline, CDR1 is ENHRY and CDR2 SYGVKD. The trim removed 3 bases at V and 9 bases at J, leaving 8 bases unmatched. The record originates from a study of technical replicates of blood from a few donors. TCRdb's copy holds only in-frame clones and misses some; the assay was immunoSEQ multiplex PCR. The sample contains some 85,000 clones, approximately 96% of which appear only once. The chain is built from TRBV10-3 and TRBJ2-7, with TRBD2 identical over 10 bases. The material sequenced was T cells isolated from PBMCs. The source of this sequence is a human donor in good health. Here the CDR3 reads CAISEGLAGEGQYF. CDR3 coding DNA: TGTGCCATCAGTGAAGGGCTAGCGGGAGAAGGGCAGTACTTC.